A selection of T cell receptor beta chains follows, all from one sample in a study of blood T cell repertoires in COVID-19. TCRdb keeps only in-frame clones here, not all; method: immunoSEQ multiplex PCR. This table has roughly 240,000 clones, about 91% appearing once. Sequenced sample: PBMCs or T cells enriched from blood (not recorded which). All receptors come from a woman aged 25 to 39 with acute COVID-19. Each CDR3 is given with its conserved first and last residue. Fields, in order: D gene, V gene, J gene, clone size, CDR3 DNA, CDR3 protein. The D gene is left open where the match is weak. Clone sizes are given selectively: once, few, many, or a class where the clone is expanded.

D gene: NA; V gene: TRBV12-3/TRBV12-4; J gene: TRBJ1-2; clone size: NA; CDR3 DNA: TGTGCCAGCAGAAAATCGGACAGCTATGGCTACACCTTC; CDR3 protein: CASRKSDSYGYTF
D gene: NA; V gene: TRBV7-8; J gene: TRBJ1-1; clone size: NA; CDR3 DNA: TGTGCCAGCAGCCGTCCACAGGAAACTGAAGCTTTCTTT; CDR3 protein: CASSRPQETEAFF
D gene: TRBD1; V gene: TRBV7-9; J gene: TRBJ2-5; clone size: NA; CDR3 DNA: TGTGCCAGCAGCCTGAGACAGGGGAATTCGCAAGAGACCCAGTACTTC; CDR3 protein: CASSLRQGNSQETQYF
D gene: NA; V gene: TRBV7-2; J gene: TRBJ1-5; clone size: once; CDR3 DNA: TGTGCCAGCAGCTTAGGTCAGGGCATAAGTCAGCCCCAGCATTTT; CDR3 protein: CASSLGQGISQPQHF
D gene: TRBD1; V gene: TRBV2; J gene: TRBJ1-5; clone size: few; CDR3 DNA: TGTGCCAGCAGTTCACAGGGGAACTTTAATCAGCCCCAGCATTTT; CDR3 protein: CASSSQGNFNQPQHF
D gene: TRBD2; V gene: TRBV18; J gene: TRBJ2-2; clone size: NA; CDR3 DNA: TGTGCCAGCTCACCGCTAGCGGGGGGCCGAGTCTTCGACACCGGGGAGCTGTTTTTT; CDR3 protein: CASSPLAGGRVFDTGELFF
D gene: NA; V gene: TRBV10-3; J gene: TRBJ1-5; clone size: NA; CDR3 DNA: TGTGCCATCAGTGACAGGGCCCCGCGACGGGGCAATCAGCCCCAGCATTTT; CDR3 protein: CAISDRAPRRGNQPQHF
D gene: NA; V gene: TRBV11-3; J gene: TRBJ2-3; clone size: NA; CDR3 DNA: TGTGCCAGCAGCTTAGAGGGCTCAGATACGCAGTATTTT; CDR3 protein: CASSLEGSDTQYF
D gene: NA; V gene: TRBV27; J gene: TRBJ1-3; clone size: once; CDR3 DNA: TGTGCCAGCAGCCCCGACACCTCTGGAAACACCATATATTTT; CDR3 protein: CASSPDTSGNTIYF
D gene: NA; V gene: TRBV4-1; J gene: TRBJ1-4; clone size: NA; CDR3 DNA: TGCGCCAGCAGCCCGAGCTTGAATAATGAAAAACTGTTTTTT; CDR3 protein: CASSPSLNNEKLFF
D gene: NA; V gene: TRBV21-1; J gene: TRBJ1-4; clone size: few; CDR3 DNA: TGTGCCAGCAGAAAGGGACAAGCTAATGAAAAACTGTTTTTT; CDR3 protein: CASRKGQANEKLFF
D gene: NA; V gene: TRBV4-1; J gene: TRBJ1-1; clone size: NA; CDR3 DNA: TGCGCCAGCAGCAACTCCTTGCGGCCGGCTTTCTTT; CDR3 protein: CASSNSLRPAFF
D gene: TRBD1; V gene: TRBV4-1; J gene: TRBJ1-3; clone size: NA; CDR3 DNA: TGCGCCAGCAGCAGATATACCGGGACAGGGCCTTCTGGAAACACCATATATTTT; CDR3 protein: CASSRYTGTGPSGNTIYF
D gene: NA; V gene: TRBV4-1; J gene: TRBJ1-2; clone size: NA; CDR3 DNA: TGCGCCAGCACCCACGTAACGGGGTTACGTGGCTACACCTTC; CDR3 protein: CASTHVTGLRGYTF
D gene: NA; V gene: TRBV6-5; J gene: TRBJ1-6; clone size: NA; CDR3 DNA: TGTGCCAGCAGTAGTGAAGGGGTCGGCAATTCACCCCTCCACTTT; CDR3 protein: CASSSEGVGNSPLHF
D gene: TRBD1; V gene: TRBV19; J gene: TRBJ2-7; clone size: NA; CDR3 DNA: TGTGCCACCACAGGACAGGGTAAGCGCGAGCAGTACTTC; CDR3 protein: CATTGQGKREQYF
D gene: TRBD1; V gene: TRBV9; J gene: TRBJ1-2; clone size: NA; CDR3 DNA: TGTGCCAGCAGCGTAGCAGGGGGCGCTAACTATGGCTACACCTTC; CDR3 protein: CASSVAGGANYGYTF
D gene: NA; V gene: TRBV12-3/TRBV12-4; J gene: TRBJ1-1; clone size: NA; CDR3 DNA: TGTGCCAGGCGAACTGAAGCTTTCTTT; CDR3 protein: CARRTEAFF
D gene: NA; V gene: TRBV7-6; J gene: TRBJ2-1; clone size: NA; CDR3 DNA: TGTGCCAGCAGCCAAAACAGGGCTCCCCACAATGAGCAGTTCTTC; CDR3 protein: CASSQNRAPHNEQFF
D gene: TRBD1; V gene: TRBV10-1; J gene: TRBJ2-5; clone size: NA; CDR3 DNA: TGCGCCAGCAGTGACCACAGGGGAGAGACCCAGTACTTC; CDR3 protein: CASSDHRGETQYF
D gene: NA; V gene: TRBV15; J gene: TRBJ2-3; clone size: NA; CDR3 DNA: TGTGCCACCAGCAGTATGACTGCTAGCACAGATACGCAGTATTTT; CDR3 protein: CATSSMTASTDTQYF
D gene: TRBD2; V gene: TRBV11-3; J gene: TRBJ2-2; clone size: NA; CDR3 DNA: TGTGCCAGCAGACAGACTAGCGGGGGGGTACAAACCGGGGAGCTGTTTTTT; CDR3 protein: CASRQTSGGVQTGELFF
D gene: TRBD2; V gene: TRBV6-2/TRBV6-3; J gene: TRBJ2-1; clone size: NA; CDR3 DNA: TGTGCCAGCAGTTACGGACTAGTAGTAAGTGAGCAGTTCTTC; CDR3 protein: CASSYGLVVSEQFF
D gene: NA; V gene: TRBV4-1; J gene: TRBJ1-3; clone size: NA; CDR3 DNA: TGCGCCAGCAGCCAAGAGAGGACTCACTCTGGAAACACCATATATTTT; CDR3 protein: CASSQERTHSGNTIYF
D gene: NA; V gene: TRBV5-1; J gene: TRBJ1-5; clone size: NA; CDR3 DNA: TGCGCCAGCAGCCAATCAGGGTTACAGCCCCAGCATTTT; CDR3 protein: CASSQSGLQPQHF
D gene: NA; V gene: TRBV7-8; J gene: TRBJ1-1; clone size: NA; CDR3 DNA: TGTGCCAGCAGCTTAGAGCAGGGGACCACGTCCTCTAGTACTGAAGCTTTCTTT; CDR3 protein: CASSLEQGTTSSSTEAFF
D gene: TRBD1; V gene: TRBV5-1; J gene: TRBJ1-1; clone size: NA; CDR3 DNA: TGCGCCAGCAGCTTACTCGGGCCCGGGACAGGGGGAACCGAAGCTTTCTTT; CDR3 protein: CASSLLGPGTGGTEAFF
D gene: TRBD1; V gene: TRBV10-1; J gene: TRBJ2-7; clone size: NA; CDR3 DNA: TGCGCCAGCAGTGGGACAGGAAACTACGAGCAGTACTTC; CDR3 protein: CASSGTGNYEQYF
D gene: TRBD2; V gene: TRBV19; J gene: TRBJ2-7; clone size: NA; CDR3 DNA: TGTGCCAGTAGTCTAACTAGCGGGGCGTCCTACGAGCAGTACTTC; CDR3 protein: CASSLTSGASYEQYF
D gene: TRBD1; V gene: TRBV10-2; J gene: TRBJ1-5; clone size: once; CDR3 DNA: TGCGCCAGCAGTCCGGACAGGGAGGAAGATCAGCCCCAGCATTTT; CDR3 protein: CASSPDREEDQPQHF
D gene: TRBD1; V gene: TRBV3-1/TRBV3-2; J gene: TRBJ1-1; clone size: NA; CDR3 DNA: TGTGCCAGCAGCCAAGATTTTGGGACAGGGGGCGACCGGCGAGTTTTTGACACTGAAGCTTTCTTT; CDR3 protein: CASSQDFGTGGDRRVFDTEAFF
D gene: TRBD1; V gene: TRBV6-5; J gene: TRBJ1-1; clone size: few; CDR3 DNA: TGTGCCAGCATTGGGCAGGGGGCAGTTGAAGCTTTCTTT; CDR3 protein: CASIGQGAVEAFF
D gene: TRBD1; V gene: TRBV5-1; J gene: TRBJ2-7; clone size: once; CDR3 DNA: TGCGCCAGCAGCTTTTCCGGGACAGATAACGGAGAGCAGTACTTC; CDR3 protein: CASSFSGTDNGEQYF
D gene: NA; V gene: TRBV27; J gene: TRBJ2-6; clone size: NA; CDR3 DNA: TGTGCCAGCAGTTTACGCCCAGGGGCCCTCACCTCTGGGGCCAACGTCCTGACTTTC; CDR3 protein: CASSLRPGALTSGANVLTF
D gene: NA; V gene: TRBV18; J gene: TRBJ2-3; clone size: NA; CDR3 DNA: TGTGCCAGCTCACCGGGGCAGGTCACAGATACGCAGTATTTT; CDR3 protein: CASSPGQVTDTQYF
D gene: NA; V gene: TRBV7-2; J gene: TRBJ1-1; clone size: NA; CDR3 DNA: TGTGCCAGCAGTTCACTCCGGGATGGGTCGGAAGCTTTCTTT; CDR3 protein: CASSSLRDGSEAFF
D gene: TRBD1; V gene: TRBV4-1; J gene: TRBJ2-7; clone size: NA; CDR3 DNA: TGCGCCAGCAGCCAAGTGACAGGGGCCCACGAGCAGTACTTC; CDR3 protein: CASSQVTGAHEQYF
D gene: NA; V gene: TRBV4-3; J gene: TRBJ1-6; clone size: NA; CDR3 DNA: TGCGCCAGCAGCGCCCAACAGGATTCACCCCTCCACTTT; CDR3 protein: CASSAQQDSPLHF